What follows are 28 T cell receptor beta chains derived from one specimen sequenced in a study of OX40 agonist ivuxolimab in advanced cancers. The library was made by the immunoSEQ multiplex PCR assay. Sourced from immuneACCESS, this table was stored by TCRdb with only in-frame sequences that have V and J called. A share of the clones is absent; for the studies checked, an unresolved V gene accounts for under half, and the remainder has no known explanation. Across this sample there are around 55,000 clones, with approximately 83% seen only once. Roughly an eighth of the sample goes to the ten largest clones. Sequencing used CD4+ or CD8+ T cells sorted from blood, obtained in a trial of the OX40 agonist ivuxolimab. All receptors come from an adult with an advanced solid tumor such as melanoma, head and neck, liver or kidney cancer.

CDR3 nucleotides: TGCGCCAGCAGCTGGGGCAGGGGTGCCTACAATGAGCAGTTCTTC. Amino acids: CASSWGRGAYNEQFF. The J gene is TRBJ2-1, the V gene TRBV4-1, with a weak D call TRBD1 (6 bases). This CDR3 comprises 15 residues. V lost 5 bases to trimming and J lost 2 bases, with 13 bases between them. In germline, CDR1 is MGHRA, CDR2 YSYEKL.

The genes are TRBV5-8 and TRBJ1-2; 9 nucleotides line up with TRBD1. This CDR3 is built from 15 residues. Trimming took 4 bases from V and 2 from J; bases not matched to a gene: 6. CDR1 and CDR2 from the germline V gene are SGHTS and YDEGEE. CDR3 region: CASSPGDRVNYGYTF. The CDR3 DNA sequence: TGTGCCAGCAGCCCCGGGGACAGGGTAAACTATGGCTACACCTTC.

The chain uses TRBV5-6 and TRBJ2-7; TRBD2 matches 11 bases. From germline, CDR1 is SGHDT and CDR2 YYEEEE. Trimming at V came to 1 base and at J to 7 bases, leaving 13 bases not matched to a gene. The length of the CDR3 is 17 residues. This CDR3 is CASSLTSGSGGVGEQYF. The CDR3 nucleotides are TGTGCCAGCAGCTTGACTAGCGGGAGTGGAGGGGTGGGGGAGCAGTACTTC.

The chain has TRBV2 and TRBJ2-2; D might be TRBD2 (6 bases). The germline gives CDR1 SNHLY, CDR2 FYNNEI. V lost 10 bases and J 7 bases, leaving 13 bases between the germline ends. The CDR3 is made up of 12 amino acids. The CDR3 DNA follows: TGTGCCACGGTCCGGGAGAGCGGGGAGCTGTTTTTT. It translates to CATVRESGELFF.

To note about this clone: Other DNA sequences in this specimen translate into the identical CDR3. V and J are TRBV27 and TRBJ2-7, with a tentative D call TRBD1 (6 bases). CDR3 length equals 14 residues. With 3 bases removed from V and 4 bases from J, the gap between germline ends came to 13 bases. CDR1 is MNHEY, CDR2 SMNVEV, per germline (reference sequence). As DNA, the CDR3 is TGTGCCAGCAGTTTTTCGGGCAGGGGTTACGAGCAGTACTTC. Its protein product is CASSFSGRGYEQYF.

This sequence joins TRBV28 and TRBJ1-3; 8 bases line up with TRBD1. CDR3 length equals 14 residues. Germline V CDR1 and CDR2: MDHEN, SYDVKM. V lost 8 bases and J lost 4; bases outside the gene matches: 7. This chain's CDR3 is CASRQGALGNTIYF. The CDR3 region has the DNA TGTGCCAGCCGCCAGGGGGCGCTCGGAAACACCATATATTTT.

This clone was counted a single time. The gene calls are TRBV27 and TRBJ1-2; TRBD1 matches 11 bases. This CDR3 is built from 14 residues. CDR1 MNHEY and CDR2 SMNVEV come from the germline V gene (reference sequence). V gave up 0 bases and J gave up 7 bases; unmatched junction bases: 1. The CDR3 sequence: CASSLSGTGGGYTF. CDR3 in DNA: TGTGCCAGCAGTTTATCCGGGACAGGGGGTGGCTACACCTTC.

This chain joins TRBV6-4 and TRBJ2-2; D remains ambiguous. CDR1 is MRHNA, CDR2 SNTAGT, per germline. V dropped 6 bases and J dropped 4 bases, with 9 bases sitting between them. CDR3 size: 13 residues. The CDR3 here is CASSPTATGELFF. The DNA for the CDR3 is TGTGCCAGCAGCCCAACCGCCACCGGGGAGCTGTTTTTT.

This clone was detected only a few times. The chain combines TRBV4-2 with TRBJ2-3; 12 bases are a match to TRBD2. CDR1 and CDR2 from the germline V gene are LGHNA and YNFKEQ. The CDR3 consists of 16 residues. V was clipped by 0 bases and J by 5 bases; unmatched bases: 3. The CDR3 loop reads CASSQEASGRGDTQYF. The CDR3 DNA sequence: TGTGCCAGCAGCCAAGAGGCTAGCGGGAGGGGAGATACGCAGTATTTT.

Here the CDR3 reads CSVEGAGLYTEAFF. The CDR3, as DNA: TGCAGCGTTGAGGGGGCAGGCCTTTACACTGAAGCTTTCTTT. The V and J genes are TRBV29-1 and TRBJ1-1; D may be TRBD1 (6 bases). The CDR3 contains 14 residues. V dropped 3 bases and J dropped 3 bases, with 14 bases sitting between them. Germline V gene sequence: CDR1 SQVTM, CDR2 ANQGSEA. Full variable domain (missing parts from reference TRBV29-1 and TRBJ1-1): SAVISQKPSRDICQRGTSLTIQCQVDSQVTMMFWYRQQPGQSLTLIATANQGSEATYESGFVIDKFPISRPNLTFSTLTVSNMSPEDSSIYLCSVEGAGLYTEAFFGQGTRLTVV.

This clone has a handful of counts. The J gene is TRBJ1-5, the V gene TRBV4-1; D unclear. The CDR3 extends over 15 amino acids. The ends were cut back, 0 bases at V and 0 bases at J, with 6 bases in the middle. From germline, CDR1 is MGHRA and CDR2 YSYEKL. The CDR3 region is CASSQEGYSNQPQHF. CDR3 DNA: TGCGCCAGCAGCCAAGAAGGGTATAGCAATCAGCCCCAGCATTTT.

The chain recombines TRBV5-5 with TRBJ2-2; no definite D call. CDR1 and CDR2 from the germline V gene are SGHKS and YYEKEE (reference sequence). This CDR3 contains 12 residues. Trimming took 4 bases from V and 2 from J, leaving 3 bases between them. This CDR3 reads CASSPNTGELFF. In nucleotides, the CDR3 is TGTGCCAGCAGCCCCAACACCGGGGAGCTGTTTTTT.

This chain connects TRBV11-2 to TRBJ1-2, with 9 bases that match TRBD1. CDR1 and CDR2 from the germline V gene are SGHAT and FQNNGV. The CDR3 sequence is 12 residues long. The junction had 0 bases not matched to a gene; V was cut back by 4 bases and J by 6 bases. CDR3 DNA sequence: TGTGCCAGCAGCTGGGACAGGGATGGCTACACCTTC. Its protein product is CASSWDRDGYTF.

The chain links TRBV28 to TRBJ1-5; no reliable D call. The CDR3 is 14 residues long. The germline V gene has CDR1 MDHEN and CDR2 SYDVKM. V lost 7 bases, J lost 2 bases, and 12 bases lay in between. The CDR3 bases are TGTGCCAGCACCGATTTTCAGGGCAATCAGCCCCAGCATTTT. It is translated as CASTDFQGNQPQHF. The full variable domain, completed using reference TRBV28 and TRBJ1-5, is DVKVTQSSRYLVKRTGEKVFLECVQDMDHENMFWYRQDPGLGLRLIYFSYDVKMKEKGDIPEGYSVSREKKERFSLILESASTNQTSMYLCASTDFQGNQPQHFGDGTRLSIL.

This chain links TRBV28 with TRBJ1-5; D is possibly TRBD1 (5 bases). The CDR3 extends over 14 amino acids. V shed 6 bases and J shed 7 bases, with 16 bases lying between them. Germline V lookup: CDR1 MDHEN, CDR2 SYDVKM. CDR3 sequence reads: CASSYERGPQPQHF. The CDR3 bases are TGTGCCAGCAGCTACGAGAGGGGTCCCCAGCCCCAGCATTTT.

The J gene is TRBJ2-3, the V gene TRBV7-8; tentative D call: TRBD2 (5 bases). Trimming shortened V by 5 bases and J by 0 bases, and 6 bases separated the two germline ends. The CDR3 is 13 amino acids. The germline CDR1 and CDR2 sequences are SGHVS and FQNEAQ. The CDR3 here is CASSRGSTDTQYF. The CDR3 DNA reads TGTGCCAGCAGCCGCGGGAGCACAGATACGCAGTATTTT.

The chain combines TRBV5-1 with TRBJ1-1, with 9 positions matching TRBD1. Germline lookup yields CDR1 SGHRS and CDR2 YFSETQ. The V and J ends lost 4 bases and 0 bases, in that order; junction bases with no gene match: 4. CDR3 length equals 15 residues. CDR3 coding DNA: TGCGCCAGCAGCAGAAGGACAGGGGTGAACACTGAAGCTTTCTTT. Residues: CASSRRTGVNTEAFF.

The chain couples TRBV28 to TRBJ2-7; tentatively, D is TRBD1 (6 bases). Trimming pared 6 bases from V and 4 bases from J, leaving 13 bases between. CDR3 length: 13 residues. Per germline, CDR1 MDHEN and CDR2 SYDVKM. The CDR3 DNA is TGTGCCAGCAGGTCGGCAGGGGTTTACGAGCAGTACTTC. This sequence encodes CASRSAGVYEQYF.

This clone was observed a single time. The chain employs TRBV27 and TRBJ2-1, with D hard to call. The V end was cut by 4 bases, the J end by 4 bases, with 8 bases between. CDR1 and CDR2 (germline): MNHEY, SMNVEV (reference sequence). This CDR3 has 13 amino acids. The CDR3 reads CASSSVTYNEQFF. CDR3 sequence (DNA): TGTGCCAGCAGTTCTGTCACATACAATGAGCAGTTCTTC.

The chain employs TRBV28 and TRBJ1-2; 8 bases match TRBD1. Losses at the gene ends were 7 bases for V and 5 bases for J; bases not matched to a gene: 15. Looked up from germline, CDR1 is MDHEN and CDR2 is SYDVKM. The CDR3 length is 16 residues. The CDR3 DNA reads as TGTGCCAGCACACTCTCTGGACAGGGCCGTGGGTATGGCTACACCTTC. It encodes CASTLSGQGRGYGYTF.

This chain's CDR3 is CASSLWDRRSRNEQYF. Written as DNA, the CDR3 is TGTGCCAGCAGTCTTTGGGACAGGCGAAGTAGGAACGAGCAGTACTTC. This chain joins TRBV28 and TRBJ2-7, with 8 bases that match TRBD1. V shed 5 bases and J 5 bases; nucleotides not matched to a gene: 14. The CDR3 totals 16 residues. In germline, CDR1 is MDHEN, CDR2 SYDVKM.

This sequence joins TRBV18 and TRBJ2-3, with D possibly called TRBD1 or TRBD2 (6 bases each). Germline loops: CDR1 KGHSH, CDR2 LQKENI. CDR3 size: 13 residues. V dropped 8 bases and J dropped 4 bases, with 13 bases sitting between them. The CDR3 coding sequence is TGTGCCAGCGGTCGGGGGCCATCAGATACGCAGTATTTT. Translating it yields CASGRGPSDTQYF.

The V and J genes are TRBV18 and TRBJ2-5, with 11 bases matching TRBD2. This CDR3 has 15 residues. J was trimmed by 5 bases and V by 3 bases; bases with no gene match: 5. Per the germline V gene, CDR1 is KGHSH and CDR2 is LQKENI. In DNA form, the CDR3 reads TGTGCCAGCTCACCGGATCTAGCGGGAGGTGAGACCCAGTACTTC. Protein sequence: CASSPDLAGGETQYF.

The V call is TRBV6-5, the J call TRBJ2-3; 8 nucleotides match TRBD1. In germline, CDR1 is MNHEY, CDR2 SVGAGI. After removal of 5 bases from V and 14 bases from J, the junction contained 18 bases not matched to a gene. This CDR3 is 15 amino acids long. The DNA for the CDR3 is TGTGCCAGCAGTCCCTCGGGGACAGGATCCTCACCGGGGTATTTT. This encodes CASSPSGTGSSPGYF.

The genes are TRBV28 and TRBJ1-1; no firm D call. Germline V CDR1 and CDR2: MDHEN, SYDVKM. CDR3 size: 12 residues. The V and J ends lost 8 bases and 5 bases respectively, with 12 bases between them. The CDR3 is CASSLVRTEAFF. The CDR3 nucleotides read TGTGCCAGCTCTTTGGTTAGAACTGAAGCTTTCTTT.

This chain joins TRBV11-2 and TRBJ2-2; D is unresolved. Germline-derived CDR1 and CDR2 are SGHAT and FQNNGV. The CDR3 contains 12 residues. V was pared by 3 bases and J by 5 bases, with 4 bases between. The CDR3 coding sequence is TGTGCCAGCAGCTTCCAGACCGGGGAGCTGTTTTTT. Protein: CASSFQTGELFF.

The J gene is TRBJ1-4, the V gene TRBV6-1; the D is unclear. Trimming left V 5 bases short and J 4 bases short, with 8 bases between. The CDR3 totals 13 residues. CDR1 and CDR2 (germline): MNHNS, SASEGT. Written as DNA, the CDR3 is TGTGCCAGCAGTCGGAATTATAATGAAAAACTGTTTTTT. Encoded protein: CASSRNYNEKLFF.

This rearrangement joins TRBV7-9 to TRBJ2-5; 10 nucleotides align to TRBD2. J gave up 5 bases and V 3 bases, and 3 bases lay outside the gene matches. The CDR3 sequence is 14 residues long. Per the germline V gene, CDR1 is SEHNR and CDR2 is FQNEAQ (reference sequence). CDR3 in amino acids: CASSLGLARETQYF. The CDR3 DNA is TGTGCCAGCAGCTTGGGACTAGCGAGGGAGACCCAGTACTTC.